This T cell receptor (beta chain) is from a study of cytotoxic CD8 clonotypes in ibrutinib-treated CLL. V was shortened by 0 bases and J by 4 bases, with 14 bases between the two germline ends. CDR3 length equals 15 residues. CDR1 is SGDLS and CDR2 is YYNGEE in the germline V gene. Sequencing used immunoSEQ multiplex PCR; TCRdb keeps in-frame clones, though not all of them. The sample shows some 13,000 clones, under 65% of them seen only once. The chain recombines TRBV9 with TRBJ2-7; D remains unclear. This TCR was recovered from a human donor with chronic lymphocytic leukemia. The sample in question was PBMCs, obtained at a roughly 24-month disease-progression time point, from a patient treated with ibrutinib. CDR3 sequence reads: CASSVETTLGYEQYF. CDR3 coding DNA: TGTGCCAGCAGCGTAGAGACAACGCTGGGATACGAGCAGTACTTC.